This TCR beta chain was recorded in a study of OX40 agonist ivuxolimab in advanced cancers. Method: immunoSEQ multiplex PCR; TCRdb's copy keeps in-frame clones and lacks some. This table holds tens of thousands of clones, roughly 90% found once. The material was CD4+ or CD8+ T cells sorted from blood, obtained in a trial of the OX40 agonist ivuxolimab. The clonotype was recovered from an adult with an advanced solid tumor such as melanoma, head and neck, liver or kidney cancer.

The CDR3 here is CASSYNPDRGEPLHF. For the CDR3, the DNA is TGTGCCAGCAGTTACAATCCCGACAGGGGGGAACCCCTCCACTTT. The V gene is TRBV6-6, the J gene TRBJ1-6; 9 bases agree with TRBD1. Germline V gives CDR1 MNHNY, CDR2 SVGAGI (reference sequence). The CDR3 consists of 15 residues. V lost 2 bases and J lost 12; bases outside the gene matches: 8.